This TCR beta chain was captured by sequencing in a study of blood T cells in healthy people across ages. Study results and caveats: Unknown donor CMV status possibly confounded expanded clonotype changes. Donors of long life had a larger count of naive CD4+ cells and greater diversity than aged donors.

As to this clonotype: As yet, its antigen is unknown.

The authors ran a second PCR of 7 to 11 cycles using a sample-barcoded 5' primer and a J-beta primer mix. With 12 random nucleotides, a template-switch adaptor tagged each individual cDNA molecule. TCRdb reprocessed the 5' RACE reads with MiXCR, giving one entry per CDR3 protein. The sample carries 1,100,000 or so distinct CDR3 sequences, 40% to 55% recorded once. Trimming left V 2 bases short and J 7 bases short, with 9 bases between. CDR1 and CDR2 (germline): SGHTA, FQGNSA. The CDR3 has 13 amino acids. Total RNA, at least 5 micrograms per sample, was extracted from PBMCs. This sequence originates from a woman aged 60-75 years in good health. The source material was blood. The chain links TRBV7-2 to TRBJ2-1; no clear D gene. The chain's CDR3 is CASSLNYGNEQFF. CDR3 DNA: TGTGCCAGCAGCTTAAATTACGGGAATGAGCAGTTCTTC.